The present T cell receptor (beta chain) was sequenced within a study of shared clonotypes between healthy human individuals. General observations from the study: On the whole, naive subsets had larger estimated richness than memory subsets had.

As concerns this clone: The antigen is not known.

The table came from immunoSEQ multiplex PCR; TCRdb's copy has only in-frame clones and leaves some out. In the table there are hundreds of thousands of clones, approximately 96% of which are singletons. Positively selected for CCR7, the CD45RO-negative cells used as naive CD8 cells excluded terminally differentiated effector memory CD45RA+ cells. HIV-negative, healthy adults without recent acute infections or vaccinations were the donors. This CDR3 has 17 amino acids. After removal of 4 bases from V and 1 base from J, the junction contained 7 bases not matched to a gene. CDR1 is MNHEY, CDR2 SMNVEV, per germline (reference sequence).

Sequenced input: naive CD8+ T cells sorted from blood. The origin of this receptor is a woman aged 30 to 39 in good health. The chain is built from TRBV27 and TRBJ2-5; 12 nucleotides agree with TRBD2. The CDR3 loop is CASSSTGLAGSQETQYF. CDR3 nucleotides: TGTGCCAGCAGTTCAACCGGACTAGCGGGATCCCAAGAGACCCAGTACTTC.